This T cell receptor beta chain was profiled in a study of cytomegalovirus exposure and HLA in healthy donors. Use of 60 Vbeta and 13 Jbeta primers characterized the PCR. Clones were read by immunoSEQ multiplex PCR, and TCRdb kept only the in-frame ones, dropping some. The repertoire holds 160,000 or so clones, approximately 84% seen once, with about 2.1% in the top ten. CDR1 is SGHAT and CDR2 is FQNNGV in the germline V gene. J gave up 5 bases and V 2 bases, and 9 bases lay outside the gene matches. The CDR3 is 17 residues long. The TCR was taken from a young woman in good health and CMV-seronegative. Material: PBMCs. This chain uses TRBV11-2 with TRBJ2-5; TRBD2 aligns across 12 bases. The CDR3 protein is CASSLRLAGGPSETQYF. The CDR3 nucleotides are TGTGCCAGCAGCTTACGGCTAGCGGGAGGGCCCTCGGAGACCCAGTACTTC.